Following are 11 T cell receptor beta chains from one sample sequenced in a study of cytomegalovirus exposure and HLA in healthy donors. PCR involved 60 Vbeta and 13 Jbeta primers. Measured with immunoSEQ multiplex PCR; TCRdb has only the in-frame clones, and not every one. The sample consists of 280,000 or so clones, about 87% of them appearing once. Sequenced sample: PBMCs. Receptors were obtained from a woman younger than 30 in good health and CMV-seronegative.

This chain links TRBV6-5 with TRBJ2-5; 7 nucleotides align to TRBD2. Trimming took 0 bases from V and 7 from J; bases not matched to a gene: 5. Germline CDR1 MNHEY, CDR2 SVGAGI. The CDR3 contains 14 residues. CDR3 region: CASSYSNERGTQYF. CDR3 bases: TGTGCCAGCAGTTACTCGAATGAGCGGGGGACCCAGTACTTC.

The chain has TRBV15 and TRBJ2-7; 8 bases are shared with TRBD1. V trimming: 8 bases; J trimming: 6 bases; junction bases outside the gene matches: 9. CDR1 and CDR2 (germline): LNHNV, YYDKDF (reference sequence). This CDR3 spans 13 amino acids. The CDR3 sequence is CATQDRVRGEQYF. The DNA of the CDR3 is TGTGCCACCCAGGACAGGGTAAGGGGCGAGCAGTACTTC.

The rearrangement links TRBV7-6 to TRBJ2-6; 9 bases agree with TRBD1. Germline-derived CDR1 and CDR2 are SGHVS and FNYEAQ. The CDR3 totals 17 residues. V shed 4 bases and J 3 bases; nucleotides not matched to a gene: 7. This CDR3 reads CASSSLTGGVGANVLTF. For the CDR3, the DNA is TGTGCCAGCAGCTCGCTGACAGGGGGGGTTGGGGCCAACGTCCTGACTTTC.

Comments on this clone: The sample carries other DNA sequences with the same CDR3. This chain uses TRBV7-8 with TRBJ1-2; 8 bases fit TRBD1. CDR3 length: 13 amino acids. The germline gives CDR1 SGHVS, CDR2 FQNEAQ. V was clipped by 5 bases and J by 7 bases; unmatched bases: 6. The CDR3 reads CASSPDRAGGYTF. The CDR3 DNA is TGTGCCAGCAGCCCGGACAGGGCGGGTGGCTACACCTTC.

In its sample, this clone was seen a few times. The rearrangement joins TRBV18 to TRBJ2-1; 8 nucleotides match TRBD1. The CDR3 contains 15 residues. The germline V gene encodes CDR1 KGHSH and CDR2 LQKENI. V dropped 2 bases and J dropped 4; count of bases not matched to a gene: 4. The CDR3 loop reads CASSPMTGAYNEQFF. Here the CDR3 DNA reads TGTGCCAGCTCACCAATGACAGGGGCGTACAATGAGCAGTTCTTC.

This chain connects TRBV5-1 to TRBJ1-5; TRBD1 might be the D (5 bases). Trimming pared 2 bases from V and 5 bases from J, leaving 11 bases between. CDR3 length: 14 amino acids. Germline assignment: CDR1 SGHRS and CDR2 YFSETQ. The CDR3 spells CASSLRVGDQPQHF. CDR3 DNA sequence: TGCGCCAGCAGCTTAAGGGTAGGGGATCAGCCCCAGCATTTT.

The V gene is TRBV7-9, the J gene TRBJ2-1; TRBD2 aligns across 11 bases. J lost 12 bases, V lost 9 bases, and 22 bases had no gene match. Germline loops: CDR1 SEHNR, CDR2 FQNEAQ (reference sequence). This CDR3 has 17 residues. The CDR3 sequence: CASSGGDQSLSPGVQFF. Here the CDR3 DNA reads TGTGCCAGTAGCGGGGGGGATCAATCTCTCTCTCCAGGCGTGCAGTTCTTC.

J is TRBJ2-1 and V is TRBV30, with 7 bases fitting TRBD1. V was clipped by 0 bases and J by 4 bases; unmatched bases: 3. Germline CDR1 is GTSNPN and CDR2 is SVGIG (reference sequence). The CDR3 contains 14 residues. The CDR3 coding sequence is TGTGCCTGGAGTGTGACAGGGCGGTACAATGAGCAGTTCTTC. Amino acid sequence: CAWSVTGRYNEQFF. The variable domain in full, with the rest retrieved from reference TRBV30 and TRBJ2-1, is SQTIHQWPATLVQPVGSPLSLECTVEGTSNPNLYWYRQAAGRGLQLLFYSVGIGQISSEVPQNLSASRPQDRQFILSSKKLLLSDSGFYLCAWSVTGRYNEQFFGPGTRLTVL.

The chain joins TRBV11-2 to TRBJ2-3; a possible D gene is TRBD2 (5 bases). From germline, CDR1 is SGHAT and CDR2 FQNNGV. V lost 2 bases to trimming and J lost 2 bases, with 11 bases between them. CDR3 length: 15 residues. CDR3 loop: CASSLNGKNTDTQYF. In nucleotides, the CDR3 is TGTGCCAGCAGCTTAAACGGGAAGAACACAGATACGCAGTATTTT.

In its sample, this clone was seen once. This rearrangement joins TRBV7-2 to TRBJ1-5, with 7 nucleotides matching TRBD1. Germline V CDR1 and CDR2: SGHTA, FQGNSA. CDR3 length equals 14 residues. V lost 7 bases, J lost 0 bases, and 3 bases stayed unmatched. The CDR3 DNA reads TGTGCCAGCAAGGGGGCTTATAGCAATCAGCCCCAGCATTTT. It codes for CASKGAYSNQPQHF.

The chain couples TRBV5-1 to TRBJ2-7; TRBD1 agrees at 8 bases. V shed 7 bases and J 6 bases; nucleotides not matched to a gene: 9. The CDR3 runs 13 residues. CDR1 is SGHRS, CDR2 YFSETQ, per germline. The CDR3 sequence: CASAWTGKSEQYF. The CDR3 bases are TGCGCCAGCGCTTGGACAGGGAAGAGCGAGCAGTACTTC.